This note documents a single T cell receptor beta chain sequence. Its antigen is currently unknown. The CDR3 extends over 14 amino acids. Germline CDR1 and CDR2: SNHLY and FYNNEI. The V gene lost 2 bases and the J gene lost 0 bases, with 5 bases spanning the gap. The sample comes from a study of Ad26.COV2.S vaccination and SARS-CoV-2 variants. Study context: Trial arm assignment for the donor was COV1001 Ad26.COV2.S. Intramuscular Ad26.COV2.S at 5x10^10 or 1x10^11 viral particles.

Findings and limits, study-wide: Vaccine recipients surpassed placebo recipients in spike-specific TCR breadth.

Libraries were prepared by immunoSEQ multiplex PCR; TCRdb keeps only in-frame clonotypes and omits some of them. Counted here are 300,000 to 500,000 clones, around nine tenths occurring once; the ten biggest clones make up approximately 3.7%. Treatment defined: some 20 received Ad26.COV2.S at low or high dose, single or two shots; a few received placebo; per-sample allocation not given. All samples were drawn on day 63, counting from the first vaccine or placebo injection. This receptor was obtained from a person aged 18-60 years who received the Ad26.COV2.S COVID-19 vaccine or a placebo. The sample in question was peripheral blood, obtained in a trial of Ad26.COV2.S vaccine versus placebo. The chain recombines TRBV2 with TRBJ1-3; D is uncertain. The CDR3 sequence: CASSETFSGNTIYF. CDR3 DNA sequence: TGTGCCAGCAGTGAAACCTTCTCTGGAAACACCATATATTTT.